This is a list of T cell receptor beta chains from one sample in a study of T cell responses to AZD1222 COVID-19 vaccine. Using immunoSEQ multiplex PCR, the repertoire was profiled, and TCRdb retains in-frame clones only, with some absent. The sample lists around 52,000 clones; around 87% were seen once. Sequenced here: peripheral blood, sampled on day 0 of AZD1222 vaccination. All receptors derive from an adult in good health. The CDR3 runs from the conserved cysteine through the conserved F or W. The order of the fields is clone size, V gene, D gene, J gene, CDR3 protein, CDR3 DNA. D genes are given only for firm matches. Clone size is given for some rows only: seen once, a few or many times, or a class if the clone is expanded.

few	TRBV5-6	.	TRBJ1-2	CASSLARTGGELGGYTF	TGTGCCAGCAGCTTGGCTCGGACGGGGGGTGAACTAGGTGGCTACACCTTC
once	TRBV11-1	.	TRBJ2-7	CASSATVASYEQYF	TGTGCCAGCAGCGCCACCGTTGCCTCCTACGAGCAGTACTTC
.	TRBV6-5	.	TRBJ2-7	CASSYSKGLEQYF	TGTGCCAGCAGTTACTCGAAAGGTCTCGAGCAGTACTTC
.	TRBV2	TRBD1	TRBJ1-1	CASSEERDRVMNTEAFF	TGTGCCAGCAGTGAGGAGCGGGACAGGGTTATGAACACTGAAGCTTTCTTT
.	TRBV15	.	TRBJ1-1	CATSRGLGVDTEAFF	TGTGCCACCAGCAGGGGCCTGGGAGTGGACACTGAAGCTTTCTTT
once	TRBV9	TRBD2	TRBJ2-1	CASSVGAGGRNEQFF	TGTGCCAGCAGCGTAGGGGCGGGAGGGCGCAATGAGCAGTTCTTC
.	TRBV27	.	TRBJ2-7	CASSRGLGFEQYF	TGTGCCAGCAGTCGAGGGCTGGGCTTCGAGCAGTACTTC
.	TRBV27	TRBD1	TRBJ1-2	CASSSPTRTGGYGYTF	TGTGCCAGCAGTTCCCCAACCAGAACAGGGGGCTATGGCTACACCTTC
.	TRBV5-1	.	TRBJ1-5	CASSPEGGQPQHF	TGCGCCAGCAGCCCGGAAGGCGGTCAGCCCCAGCATTTT
.	TRBV28	.	TRBJ1-2	CASSFDYGGANGYTF	TGTGCCAGCAGTTTTGACTACGGGGGCGCAAATGGCTACACCTTC
.	TRBV19	.	TRBJ1-2	CASSLPMEDSNYGYTF	TGTGCCAGCAGTCTACCGATGGAGGACAGTAACTATGGCTACACCTTC
.	TRBV18	.	TRBJ1-5	CASSPKRGGGQPQHF	TGTGCCAGCTCACCAAAGCGGGGGGGAGGTCAGCCCCAGCATTTT
.	TRBV10-3	.	TRBJ1-5	CAISDQGNSNQPQHF	TGTGCCATCAGTGACCAAGGTAATAGCAATCAGCCCCAGCATTTT
.	TRBV3-1/TRBV3-2	TRBD1	TRBJ1-2	CASSRGGVGYTF	TGTGCCAGCAGCCGAGGGGGCGTCGGCTACACCTTC
.	TRBV7-9	TRBD2	TRBJ2-5	CASSYKGLAGGLGQETQYF	TGTGCCAGCAGCTATAAAGGACTAGCGGGAGGGCTTGGTCAAGAGACCCAGTACTTC
.	TRBV6-5	.	TRBJ1-2	CASSNGAGGYTF	TGTGCCAGCAGTAATGGGGCGGGCGGCTACACCTTC
.	TRBV29-1	TRBD1	TRBJ2-1	CSVEGARDREDEQFF	TGCAGCGTTGAAGGGGCCCGGGACAGGGAGGATGAGCAGTTCTTC
.	TRBV24-1	TRBD2	TRBJ2-1	CATSDSGSSYNEQFF	TGTGCCACCAGTGATAGCGGGAGCTCCTACAATGAGCAGTTCTTC
few	TRBV6-5	.	TRBJ2-5	CASRDQRETQYF	TGTGCCAGCAGGGACCAAAGAGAAACCCAGTACTTC
.	TRBV6-4	.	TRBJ2-6	CASSPDSRSGANVLTF	TGTGCCAGCAGTCCGGACAGCCGCTCTGGGGCCAACGTCCTGACTTTC